Below are 8 T cell receptor beta chains sequenced from a single sample in a study of lymphopenia after photon versus proton radiotherapy. Measured with immunoSEQ multiplex PCR; TCRdb has only the in-frame clones, and not every one. The table records roughly 25,000 clones, about nine tenths of them present only once. This sample comprised peripheral blood, obtained from a patient treated with photon-based radiotherapy. The receptors were sampled from a woman in her forties or fifties with cholangiocarcinoma.

The CDR3 coding sequence is TGTGCCTGGAGTGTACAGGGCACTGGCTACACCTTC. Translated, it gives CAWSVQGTGYTF. V usage is TRBV30 and J usage is TRBJ1-2, with D perhaps TRBD1 (6 bases). This CDR3 is built from 12 residues. Germline V gene lookup returns CDR1 GTSNPN and CDR2 SVGIG (reference sequence). Between the trimmed V and J ends, which lost 0 bases and 7 bases, there was a span of 9 bases.

The chain employs TRBV5-1 and TRBJ2-5; D gene uncertain. The V end was cut by 0 bases, the J end by 3 bases, with 3 bases between. This CDR3 is 12 amino acids long. Germline CDR1 reads SGHRS; CDR2 reads YFSETQ. CDR3 protein: CASSLDKETQYF. The CDR3 nucleotides read TGCGCCAGCAGCTTGGACAAAGAGACCCAGTACTTC. The variable domain in full, completed from reference TRBV5-1 and TRBJ2-5, reads KAGVTQTPRYLIKTRGQQVTLSCSPISGHRSVSWYQQTPGQGLQFLFEYFSETQRNKGNFPGRFSGRQFSNSRSEMNVSTLELGDSALYLCASSLDKETQYFGPGTRLLVL.

This clone was seen a handful of times. This sequence joins TRBV4-3 and TRBJ2-5, with TRBD2 matching over 10 bases. The CDR3 is made up of 16 amino acids. With 0 bases clipped from V and 5 bases from J, the junction kept 6 bases outside the gene matches. Germline V gene data show CDR1 as LGHNA and CDR2 as YSLEER. For the CDR3, the DNA is TGCGCCAGCAGCCAAGAAATAGCGGGGGGTAGGGAGACCCAGTACTTC. It translates to CASSQEIAGGRETQYF.

The rearrangement links TRBV5-6 to TRBJ1-1, with D unresolved. The CDR3 sequence is 12 residues long. The germline gives CDR1 SGHDT, CDR2 YYEEEE. The V and J ends lost 1 base and 4 bases respectively, with 5 bases between them. This chain's CDR3 is CASSLSGTEAFF. CDR3 bases: TGTGCCAGCAGCTTGTCAGGCACTGAAGCTTTCTTT.

The rearrangement joins TRBV7-9 to TRBJ1-1; unclear D gene. CDR1 SEHNR and CDR2 FQNEAQ come from the germline V gene (reference sequence). The CDR3 contains 15 residues. Trimming stripped 1 base from V and 6 bases from J, with 15 bases between. This CDR3 is CASSLGGVSLSEAFF. The DNA for the CDR3 is TGTGCCAGCAGCTTAGGGGGAGTAAGCCTCTCTGAAGCTTTCTTT.

The genes are TRBV28 and TRBJ2-1; 7 nucleotides agree with TRBD1. The junction had 12 bases not matched to a gene; V was cut back by 10 bases and J by 6 bases. CDR1 and CDR2 from the germline V gene are MDHEN and SYDVKM. CDR3 length: 14 amino acids. CDR3 sequence reads: CAIRSGQVPNEQFF. In DNA, the CDR3 is TGTGCCATCCGATCTGGACAGGTCCCCAATGAGCAGTTCTTC.

This chain links TRBV21-1 with TRBJ1-1. TRBV21-1 is marked as a pseudogene. The CDR3 spans 16 residues. The CDR3 protein is CASSKAGRTMNTEAFF. The CDR3 region has the DNA TGTGCCAGCAGCAAAGCTGGTCGAACTATGAACACTGAAGCTTTCTTT.

The CDR3 loop reads CAWSPRGLRNNEQFF. The CDR3 bases are TGTGCCTGGAGTCCGCGAGGATTGCGAAACAATGAGCAGTTCTTC. This chain joins TRBV30 and TRBJ2-1; D ambiguous. From germline, CDR1 is GTSNPN and CDR2 SVGIG (reference sequence). Trimming shortened V by 2 bases and J by 5 bases, and 16 bases separated the two germline ends. The CDR3 has 15 residues.